This T cell receptor beta chain is drawn from a study of cytotoxic CD8 clonotypes in ibrutinib-treated CLL. The CDR3 sequence is 13 residues long. CDR1 SNHLY and CDR2 FYNNEI come from the germline V gene. The V gene lost 1 base and the J gene lost 8 bases, with 11 bases spanning the gap. As concerns this clone: Its antigen is as yet unknown.

The method was immunoSEQ multiplex PCR; TCRdb's version includes in-frame clones alone and lacks a portion of them. The data contain a few hundred thousand clones, 80% of them seen just once; the ten biggest clones take up 5.5% to 8%. Notes on the study in general: Patients had baseline clonality above age-matched healthy donors, and this clonality moved with circulating CD8+ T-cell counts.

Sequenced material: PBMCs, taken before ibrutinib treatment. The V call is TRBV2, the J call TRBJ1-2; D gene uncertain. The TCR comes from a human donor with chronic lymphocytic leukemia. Here the CDR3 reads CASSEVNRRGYTF. The CDR3 nucleotides read TGTGCCAGCAGTGAAGTGAACAGACGGGGCTACACCTTC.